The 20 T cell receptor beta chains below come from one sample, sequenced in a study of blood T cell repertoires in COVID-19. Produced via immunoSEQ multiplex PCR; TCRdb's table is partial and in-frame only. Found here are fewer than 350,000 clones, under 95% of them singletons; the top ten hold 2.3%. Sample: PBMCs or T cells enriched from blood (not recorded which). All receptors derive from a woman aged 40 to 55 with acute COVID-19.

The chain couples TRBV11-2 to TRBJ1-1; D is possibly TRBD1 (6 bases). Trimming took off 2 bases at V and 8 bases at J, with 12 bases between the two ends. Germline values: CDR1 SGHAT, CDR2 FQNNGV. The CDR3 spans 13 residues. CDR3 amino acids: CASSLSDRPEAFF. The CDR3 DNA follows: TGTGCCAGCAGCTTATCTGACAGGCCCGAAGCTTTCTTT.

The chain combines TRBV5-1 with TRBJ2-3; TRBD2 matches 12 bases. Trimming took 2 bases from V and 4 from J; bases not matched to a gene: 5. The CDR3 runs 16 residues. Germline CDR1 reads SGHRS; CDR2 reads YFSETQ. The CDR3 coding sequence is TGCGCCAGCAGCTTAACTAGCGGGGGGAGGTCAGATACGCAGTATTTT. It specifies CASSLTSGGRSDTQYF. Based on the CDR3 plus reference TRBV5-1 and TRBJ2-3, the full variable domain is KAGVTQTPRYLIKTRGQQVTLSCSPISGHRSVSWYQQTPGQGLQFLFEYFSETQRNKGNFPGRFSGRQFSNSRSEMNVSTLELGDSALYLCASSLTSGGRSDTQYFGPGTRLTVL.

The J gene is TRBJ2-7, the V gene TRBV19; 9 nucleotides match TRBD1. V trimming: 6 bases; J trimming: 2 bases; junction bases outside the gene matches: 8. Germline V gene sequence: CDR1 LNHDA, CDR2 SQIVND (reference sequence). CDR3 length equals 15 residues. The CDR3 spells CASRAPGQGTYEQYF. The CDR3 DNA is TGTGCCAGTAGGGCCCCGGGACAGGGTACCTACGAGCAGTACTTC. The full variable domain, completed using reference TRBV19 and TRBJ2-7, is DGGITQSPKYLFRKEGQNVTLSCEQNLNHDAMYWYRQDPGQGLRLIYYSQIVNDFQKGDIAEGYSVSREKKESFPLTVTSAQKNPTAFYLCASRAPGQGTYEQYFGPGTRLTVT.

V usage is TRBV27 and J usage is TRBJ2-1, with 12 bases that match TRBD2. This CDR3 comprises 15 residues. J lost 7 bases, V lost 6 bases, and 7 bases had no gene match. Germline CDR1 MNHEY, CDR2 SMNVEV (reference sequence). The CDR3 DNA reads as TGTGCCAGCAGCACGCTAGCGGGGGGGAGGAATGAGCAGTTCTTC. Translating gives CASSTLAGGRNEQFF.

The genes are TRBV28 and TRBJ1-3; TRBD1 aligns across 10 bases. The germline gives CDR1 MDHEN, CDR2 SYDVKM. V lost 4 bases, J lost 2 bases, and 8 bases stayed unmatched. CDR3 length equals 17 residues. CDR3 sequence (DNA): TGTGCCAGCAGTTCCATAGACAGGGGGCCGGCTGGAAACACCATATATTTT. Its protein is CASSSIDRGPAGNTIYF.

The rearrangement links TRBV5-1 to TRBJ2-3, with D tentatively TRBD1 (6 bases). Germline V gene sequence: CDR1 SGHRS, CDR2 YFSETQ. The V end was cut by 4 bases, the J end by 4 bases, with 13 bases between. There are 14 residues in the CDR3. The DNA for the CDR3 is TGCGCCAGCAGCGATCCACAGGGTGCAGATACGCAGTATTTT. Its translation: CASSDPQGADTQYF. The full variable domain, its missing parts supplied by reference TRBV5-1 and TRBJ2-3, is KAGVTQTPRYLIKTRGQQVTLSCSPISGHRSVSWYQQTPGQGLQFLFEYFSETQRNKGNFPGRFSGRQFSNSRSEMNVSTLELGDSALYLCASSDPQGADTQYFGPGTRLTVL.

The CDR3 bases are TGTGCCAGCAGTTCCACAGGATTCTCCTATAATTCACCCCTCCACTTT. Translating gives CASSSTGFSYNSPLHF. The V gene is TRBV5-4, the J gene TRBJ1-6, with D possibly being TRBD1 (5 bases). The CDR3 covers 16 residues. Germline V CDR1 and CDR2: SGHNT, YYREEE (reference sequence). Trimming left V 5 bases short and J 0 bases short, with 12 bases between.

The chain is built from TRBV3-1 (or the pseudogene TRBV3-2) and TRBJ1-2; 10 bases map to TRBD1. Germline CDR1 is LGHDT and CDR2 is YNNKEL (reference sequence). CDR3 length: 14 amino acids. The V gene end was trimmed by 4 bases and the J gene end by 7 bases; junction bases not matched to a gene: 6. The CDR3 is CASSREGQGFGYTF. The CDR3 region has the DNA TGTGCCAGCAGCCGTGAGGGACAGGGGTTTGGCTACACCTTC.

The CDR3 loop reads CASSFAGTGNYEQYF. In DNA, the CDR3 is TGTGCCAGCAGCTTTGCCGGGACAGGGAACTACGAGCAGTACTTC. The V gene is TRBV11-1, the J gene TRBJ2-7, with 9 bases fitting TRBD1. The germline gives CDR1 SGHAT, CDR2 FQDESV (reference sequence). The CDR3 has 15 amino acids. Germline trimming cut 3 bases from V and 3 bases from J; bases unmatched to any gene: 6.

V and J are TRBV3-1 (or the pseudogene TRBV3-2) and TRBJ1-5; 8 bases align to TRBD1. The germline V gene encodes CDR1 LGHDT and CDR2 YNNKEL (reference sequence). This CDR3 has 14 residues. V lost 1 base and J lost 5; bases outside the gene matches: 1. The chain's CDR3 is CASSQGTGYQPQHF. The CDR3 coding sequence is TGTGCCAGCAGCCAAGGGACAGGGTATCAGCCCCAGCATTTT.

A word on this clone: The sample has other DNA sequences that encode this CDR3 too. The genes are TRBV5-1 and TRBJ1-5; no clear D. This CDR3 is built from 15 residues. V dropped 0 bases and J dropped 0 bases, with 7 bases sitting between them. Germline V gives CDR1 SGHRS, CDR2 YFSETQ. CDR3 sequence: CASSLVGDSNQPQHF. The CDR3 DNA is TGCGCCAGCAGCTTGGTCGGTGATAGCAATCAGCCCCAGCATTTT.

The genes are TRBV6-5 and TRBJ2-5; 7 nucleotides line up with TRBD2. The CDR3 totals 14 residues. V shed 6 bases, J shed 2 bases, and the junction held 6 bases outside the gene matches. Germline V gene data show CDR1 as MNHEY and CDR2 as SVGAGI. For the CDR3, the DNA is TGTGCCAGCAGCTGGGGGGGAGAACAAGAGACCCAGTACTTC. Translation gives CASSWGGEQETQYF.

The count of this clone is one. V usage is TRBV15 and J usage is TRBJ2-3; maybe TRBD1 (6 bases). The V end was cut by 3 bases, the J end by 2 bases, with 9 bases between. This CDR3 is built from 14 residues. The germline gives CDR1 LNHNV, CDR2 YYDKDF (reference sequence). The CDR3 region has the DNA TGTGCCACCAGCAGGACAGGAGACACAGATACGCAGTATTTT. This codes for CATSRTGDTDTQYF.

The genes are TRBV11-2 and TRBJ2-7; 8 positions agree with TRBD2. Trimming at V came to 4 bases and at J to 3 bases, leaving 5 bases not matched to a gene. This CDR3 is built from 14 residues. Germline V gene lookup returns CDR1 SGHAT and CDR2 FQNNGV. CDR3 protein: CASSSRLANYEQYF. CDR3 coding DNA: TGTGCCAGCAGCTCACGACTAGCGAACTACGAGCAGTACTTC.

CDR3 nucleotides: TGTGCCAGCAGTTTGGAGGGACCCACCGGGGAGCTGTTTTTT. This encodes CASSLEGPTGELFF. The chain combines TRBV27 with TRBJ2-2; weak D call: TRBD2 (6 bases). The CDR3 is made up of 14 amino acids. Trimming took 3 bases from V and 4 from J, leaving 9 bases between them. Per the germline V gene, CDR1 is MNHEY and CDR2 is SMNVEV (reference sequence).

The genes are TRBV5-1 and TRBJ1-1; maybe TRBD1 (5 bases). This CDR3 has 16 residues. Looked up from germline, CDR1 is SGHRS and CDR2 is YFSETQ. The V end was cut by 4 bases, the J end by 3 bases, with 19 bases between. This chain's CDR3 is CASSVGAGGSYTEAFF. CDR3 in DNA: TGCGCCAGCAGCGTTGGGGCCGGGGGAAGTTACACTGAAGCTTTCTTT.

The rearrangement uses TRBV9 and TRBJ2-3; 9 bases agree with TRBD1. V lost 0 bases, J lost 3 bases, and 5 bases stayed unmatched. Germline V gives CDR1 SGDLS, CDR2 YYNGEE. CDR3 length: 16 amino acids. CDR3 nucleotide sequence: TGTGCCAGCAGCGTAGTGGGACAGGGAGCGACAGATACGCAGTATTTT. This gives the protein CASSVVGQGATDTQYF. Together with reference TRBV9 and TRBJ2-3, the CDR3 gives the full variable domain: DSGVTQTPKHLITATGQRVTLRCSPRSGDLSVYWYQQSLDQGLQFLIQYYNGEERAKGNILERFSAQQFPDLHSELNLSSLELGDSALYFCASSVVGQGATDTQYFGPGTRLTVL.

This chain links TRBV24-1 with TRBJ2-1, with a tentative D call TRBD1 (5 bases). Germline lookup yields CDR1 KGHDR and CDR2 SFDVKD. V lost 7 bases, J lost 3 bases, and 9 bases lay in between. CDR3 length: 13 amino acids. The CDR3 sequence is CATRDTFYNEQFF. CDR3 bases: TGTGCCACCAGGGACACCTTCTACAATGAGCAGTTCTTC.

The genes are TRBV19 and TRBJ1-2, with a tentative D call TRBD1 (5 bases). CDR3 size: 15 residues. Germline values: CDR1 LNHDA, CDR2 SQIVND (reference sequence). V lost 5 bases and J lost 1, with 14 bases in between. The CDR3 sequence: CASSWSTRDNYGYTF. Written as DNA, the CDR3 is TGTGCCAGTAGTTGGTCCACCAGGGATAACTATGGCTACACCTTC. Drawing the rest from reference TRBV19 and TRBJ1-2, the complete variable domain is DGGITQSPKYLFRKEGQNVTLSCEQNLNHDAMYWYRQDPGQGLRLIYYSQIVNDFQKGDIAEGYSVSREKKESFPLTVTSAQKNPTAFYLCASSWSTRDNYGYTFGSGTRLTVV.

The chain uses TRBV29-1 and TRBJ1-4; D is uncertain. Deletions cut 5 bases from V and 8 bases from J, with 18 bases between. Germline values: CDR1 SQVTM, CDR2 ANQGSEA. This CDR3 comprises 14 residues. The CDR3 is CSVRGGGPVEKLFF. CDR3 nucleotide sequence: TGCAGCGTTCGAGGTGGCGGGCCAGTAGAAAAACTGTTTTTT.